This T cell receptor beta chain was recorded in a study of CD8 T cells in ankylosing spondylitis. Regarding the study as a whole: Previous work reported some of these motif variants in the synovial fluid and blood of reactive arthritis. Characteristic of ankylosing spondylitis blood, it appeared, was a TCR beta motif comprising roughly 8 highly homologous variants. Disease-linked clones reportedly concentrated significantly in matched ankylosing spondylitis synovial fluid. Disease-linked clones bore a CD8+ phenotype, appearing relatively rarely in peripheral blood.

This CDR3 is 16 amino acids long. The V end was cut by 5 bases, the J end by 5 bases, with 22 bases between. A quantitative 5'-RACE method, one with molecular barcodes, was used to make TCR beta libraries. Each CDR3 protein gets one entry after TCRdb re-called the 5' RACE reads with MiXCR. The data contain about 500,000 distinct CDR3 sequences, about 5% of them seen just once; the ten biggest clones take up approximately 3.5%. This clonotype has at least ten counts. Its specificity is not known. The rearrangement joins TRBV12-3 or TRBV12-4 to TRBJ2-7; D is uncertain. This clonotype was obtained from a male donor with ankylosing spondylitis. Sequencing was performed on blood, either unsorted or a sorted T cell fraction (not recorded which). The CDR3 coding sequence is TGTGCCAGCAGTCCTCAGCTGGGAATGGGTAACAACGAGCAGTACTTC. This codes for CASSPQLGMGNNEQYF.